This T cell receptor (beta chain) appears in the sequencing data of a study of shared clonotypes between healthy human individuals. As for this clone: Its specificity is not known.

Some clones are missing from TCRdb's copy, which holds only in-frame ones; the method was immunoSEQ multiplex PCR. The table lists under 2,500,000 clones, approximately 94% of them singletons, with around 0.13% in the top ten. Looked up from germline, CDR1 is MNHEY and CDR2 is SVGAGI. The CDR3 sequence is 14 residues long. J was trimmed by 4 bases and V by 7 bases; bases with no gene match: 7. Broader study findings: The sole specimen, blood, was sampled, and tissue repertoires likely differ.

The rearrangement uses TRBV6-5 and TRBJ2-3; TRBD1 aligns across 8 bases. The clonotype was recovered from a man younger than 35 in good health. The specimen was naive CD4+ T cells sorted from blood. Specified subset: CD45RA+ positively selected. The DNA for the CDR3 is TGTGCCAGCAACGGGGCAGGGGGCCCAGATACGCAGTATTTT. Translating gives CASNGAGGPDTQYF.